A single sample gave rise to the 21 T cell receptor beta chains below, sequenced in a study of T cells after yellow fever vaccination. Via MiXCR, TCRdb re-called the 5' RACE reads, giving one row per CDR3 protein. This table has 400,000 or so distinct CDR3 sequences, under 20% appearing once. Sequences were derived from PBMCs, sampled before the yellow fever booster vaccination. Receptors originate from a man between 18 and 35 years old who received the YFV17D yellow fever vaccine.

This clonotype came up once. J is TRBJ1-1 and V is TRBV4-3; TRBD1 is a possible D gene (6 bases). CDR1 is LGHNA and CDR2 is YSLEER in the germline V gene. V gave up 4 bases and J gave up 7 bases, with 10 bases separating them. The CDR3 contains 12 residues. The CDR3 coding sequence is TGCGCCAGCAGCCTCTCGGGACATGAAGCTTTCTTT. Translation gives CASSLSGHEAFF.

This chain joins TRBV4-3 and TRBJ1-2, with 10 bases aligning to TRBD1. There are 15 residues in the CDR3. Trimming at V came to 4 bases and at J to 4 bases, leaving 6 bases not matched to a gene. Germline V gives CDR1 LGHNA, CDR2 YSLEER. The CDR3 is CASSLDRGLGYGYTF. CDR3 bases: TGCGCCAGCAGCCTAGACAGGGGGCTGGGCTATGGCTACACCTTC.

This clonotype was counted only a few times. This sequence joins TRBV14 and TRBJ1-1; TRBD1 might be the D (5 bases). The germline V and J ends were trimmed by 1 base and 10 bases, with 13 bases remaining between them. In germline, CDR1 is SGHDN, CDR2 FVKESK. The CDR3 has 13 amino acids. The CDR3 protein is CASSQASGLAAFF. CDR3 DNA sequence: TGTGCCAGCAGCCAAGCATCAGGGCTAGCAGCTTTCTTT.

This clonotype was counted between two and nine times. The chain recombines TRBV4-1 with TRBJ1-3; D is ambiguous. From germline, CDR1 is MGHRA and CDR2 YSYEKL. V gave up 1 base and J gave up 4 bases, with 14 bases separating them. This CDR3 has 16 residues. CDR3 residues: CASSQAPPDGGNTIYF. CDR3 DNA sequence: TGCGCCAGCAGCCAAGCGCCACCGGACGGCGGAAACACCATATATTTT.

In its sample, this clonotype was seen a few times. This chain links TRBV19 with TRBJ1-2, with D possibly being TRBD1 (6 bases). Trimming shortened V by 6 bases and J by 4 bases, and 24 bases separated the two germline ends. The germline V gene has CDR1 LNHDA and CDR2 SQIVND (reference sequence). The length of the CDR3 is 17 residues. The CDR3: CASSLFGRGTVRYGYTF. The DNA for the CDR3 is TGTGCCAGTAGCCTCTTCGGAAGGGGGACGGTTCGCTATGGCTACACCTTC.

This clonotype has only a few counts. The chain couples TRBV10-3 to TRBJ1-2; TRBD1 matches at 7 bases. Germline V gene data show CDR1 as ENHRY and CDR2 as SYGVKD. The CDR3 spans 14 residues. V lost 9 bases, J lost 4 bases, and 11 bases stayed unmatched. The CDR3 bases are TGTGCCATACGCCGGGACAGTTCTTCCTATGGCTACACCTTC. Its protein product is CAIRRDSSSYGYTF.

This clonotype was observed a handful of times. The V gene is TRBV5-1, the J gene TRBJ2-4; unclear D gene. The CDR3 runs to 13 residues. Trimming removed 0 bases at V and 5 bases at J, with 6 bases between. CDR1 is SGHRS, CDR2 YFSETQ, per germline. CDR3 bases: TGCGCCAGCAGCTTGGACGGAGAAAACATTCAGTACTTC. This encodes CASSLDGENIQYF. Full variable domain (outside the CDR3, taken from reference TRBV5-1 and TRBJ2-4): KAGVTQTPRYLIKTRGQQVTLSCSPISGHRSVSWYQQTPGQGLQFLFEYFSETQRNKGNFPGRFSGRQFSNSRSEMNVSTLELGDSALYLCASSLDGENIQYFGAGTRLSVL.

This clonotype was seen only a few times. J is TRBJ2-1 and V is TRBV5-7; TRBD2 agrees at 13 bases. TRBV5-7 belongs to the ORF category, with a function that is uncertain. The junction had 4 bases not matched to a gene; V was cut back by 3 bases and J by 4 bases. The CDR3 is 16 residues long. The CDR3 protein is CASSWGLAGHYNEQFF. In DNA form, the CDR3 reads TGTGCCAGCAGCTGGGGACTAGCGGGGCATTACAATGAGCAGTTCTTC.

The gene calls are TRBV20-1 and TRBJ1-5; possible D gene TRBD1, 5 bases. The germline V gene encodes CDR1 DFQATT and CDR2 SNEGSKA (reference sequence). V was cut by 3 bases and J by 2 bases, with 8 bases left in between. The CDR3 totals 13 residues. The CDR3 spells CSASRDRNQPQHF. The CDR3 DNA is TGCAGTGCTAGCCGGGACCGCAATCAGCCCCAGCATTTT.

This clonotype showed up just a few times. The chain combines TRBV12-3 or TRBV12-4 with TRBJ1-5; weak D call: TRBD1 (6 bases). The CDR3 has 13 amino acids. The V and J ends lost 6 bases and 4 bases respectively, with 10 bases between them. The CDR3 coding sequence is TGTGCCAGCAGGCCCGACAGGAATCAGCCCCAGCATTTT. It is translated as CASRPDRNQPQHF.

This clonotype was seen ten or more times. J is TRBJ2-7 and V is TRBV12-3 or TRBV12-4; 11 positions match TRBD1. The CDR3 is 15 residues long. Unmatched junction bases numbered 4, after V lost 6 bases and J lost 0 bases. CDR3 DNA: TGTGCCAGCAGGAGAGGGACAGGGGGCTCCTACGAGCAGTACTTC. Translating gives CASRRGTGGSYEQYF.

This clonotype was seen more than once but under ten times. The genes are TRBV4-1 and TRBJ2-3; weak D call: TRBD2 (6 bases). CDR1 MGHRA and CDR2 YSYEKL come from the germline V gene. Between the trimmed V and J ends, which lost 0 bases and 2 bases, there was a span of 15 bases. This CDR3 has 17 amino acids. CDR3 in amino acids: CASSQEHASALTDTQYF. The CDR3 bases are TGCGCCAGCAGCCAAGAGCATGCTAGCGCACTCACAGATACGCAGTATTTT.

The chain combines TRBV20-1 with TRBJ2-5; 8 nucleotides match TRBD2. Germline lookup yields CDR1 DFQATT and CDR2 SNEGSKA (reference sequence). With 3 bases clipped from V and 6 bases from J, the junction kept 18 bases outside the gene matches. The CDR3 contains 17 residues. The CDR3 here is CSARVLGGGGQLKTQYF. The DNA of the CDR3 is TGCAGTGCTAGGGTCCTCGGGGGGGGCGGTCAGTTGAAGACCCAGTACTTC.

This rearrangement joins TRBV4-2 to TRBJ2-3, with 14 bases matching TRBD2. Unmatched junction bases numbered 8, after V lost 4 bases and J lost 5 bases. Per germline, CDR1 LGHNA and CDR2 YNFKEQ. This CDR3 spans 17 amino acids. The CDR3 DNA sequence: TGTGCCAGCAGCCCCCGCGGGACTAGCGGGGGTGGAGATACGCAGTATTTT. Translation: CASSPRGTSGGGDTQYF.

This clonotype has a count of ten or more. A junction end diverges from the germline sequence, so it may reflect a read error. The chain combines TRBV4-3 with TRBJ1-5; TRBD1 aligns across 7 bases. The CDR3 runs to 13 residues. The V gene's germline CDR1 is LGHNA and CDR2 YSLEER. The CDR3 reads CASSQDRDQPQHF. CDR3 in DNA: TGTGCCAGCAGCCAAGACAGGGATCAGCCCCAGCATTTT.

This clonotype was counted a few times. The chain joins TRBV2 to TRBJ2-4; D may match TRBD1 or TRBD2 (5 bases each). In germline, CDR1 is SNHLY, CDR2 FYNNEI. The CDR3 contains 14 residues. Between the trimmed V and J ends, which lost 2 bases and 5 bases, there was a span of 10 bases. CDR3 nucleotide sequence: TGTGCCAGCAGTGAACTCCGGGACCAAAACATTCAGTACTTC. This gives the protein CASSELRDQNIQYF.

The chain links TRBV6-2 or TRBV6-3 to TRBJ1-5; D is unclear. V lost 6 bases and J lost 7, with 13 bases in between. The CDR3 loop spans 13 amino acids. Germline CDR1 is MNHEY and CDR2 is SVGEGT. The chain's CDR3 is CASSLMGEQPQHF. CDR3 sequence (DNA): TGTGCCAGCAGCCTTATGGGAGAGCAGCCCCAGCATTTT.

There are many counts of this clonotype. CDR3 sequence: CSVKYHTDGELFF. In nucleotides, the CDR3 is TGCAGCGTTAAATATCACACAGACGGGGAGCTGTTTTTT. The genes are TRBV29-1 and TRBJ2-2, with D uncertain. The CDR3 has 13 residues. The V and J ends lost 5 bases and 7 bases respectively, with 14 bases between them. Germline assignment: CDR1 SQVTM and CDR2 ANQGSEA.

The rearrangement links TRBV6-5 to TRBJ2-3; D is unclear. Germline V gene sequence: CDR1 MNHEY, CDR2 SVGAGI. There are 16 residues in the CDR3. V shed 0 bases and J shed 1 base, with 11 bases lying between them. The CDR3 loop reads CASSYSARPRTDTQYF. In nucleotides, the CDR3 is TGTGCCAGCAGTTACTCGGCCCGGCCTCGCACAGATACGCAGTATTTT.

This clonotype showed up many times. The chain carries TRBV7-6 and TRBJ2-2; D not resolved. Germline V gene lookup returns CDR1 SGHVS and CDR2 FNYEAQ. Trimming pared 5 bases from V and 7 bases from J, leaving 5 bases between. This CDR3 contains 11 residues. Here the CDR3 reads CASSLNGELFF. The CDR3 DNA reads as TGTGCCAGCAGCCTAAACGGGGAGCTGTTTTTT.

This chain joins TRBV20-1 and TRBJ1-1; D is undetermined. The CDR3 has 10 residues. Trimming cost V 6 bases and J 4 bases, with 6 bases left between them. In germline, CDR1 is DFQATT, CDR2 SNEGSKA (reference sequence). The CDR3 loop reads CSAKATEAFF. Here the CDR3 DNA reads TGCAGTGCAAAGGCCACTGAAGCTTTCTTT.